Listed here are 25 T cell receptor beta chains from one sample, sequenced in a study of cytomegalovirus exposure and HLA in healthy donors. A multiplex PCR was run with 60 Vbeta primers and 13 Jbeta primers. Profiling relied on immunoSEQ multiplex PCR, and the TCRdb table lists in-frame clones only, not all of them. Here the sample spans under 150,000 clones, 80% being singletons. Material: PBMCs. These receptors were taken from a middle-aged woman in good health and CMV-seronegative.

This chain uses TRBV20-1 with TRBJ1-5, with 7 bases lining up with TRBD1. V lost 6 bases to trimming and J lost 6 bases; unmatched junction nucleotides: 2. Germline V lookup: CDR1 DFQATT, CDR2 SNEGSKA (reference sequence). The CDR3 has 11 amino acids. The CDR3 DNA reads TGCAGTGCAGGGGGCTCTCAGCCCCAGCATTTT. This gives the protein CSAGGSQPQHF.

The chain carries TRBV7-2 and TRBJ2-7; 7 bases match TRBD2. Trimming removed 0 bases from V and 0 bases from J; junction bases left unmatched: 11. This CDR3 comprises 18 residues. Germline V lookup: CDR1 SGHTA, CDR2 FQGNSA. The CDR3 nucleotides read TGTGCCAGCAGCTTAGCCTTCCCGGCGGGAGCCTACTCCTACGAGCAGTACTTC. Translating gives CASSLAFPAGAYSYEQYF.

V gene TRBV19 combines with J gene TRBJ1-3, with TRBD1 identical over 7 bases. The CDR3 covers 13 residues. Trimming cost V 6 bases and J 5 bases; bases outside gene matches: 4. CDR1 LNHDA and CDR2 SQIVND come from the germline V gene (reference sequence). CDR3 region: CASSRDSRNTIYF. The DNA of the CDR3 is TGTGCCAGTAGCAGGGACAGCCGAAACACCATATATTTT.

The genes are TRBV4-2 and TRBJ2-5; 10 nucleotides match TRBD2. The CDR3 runs 15 residues. Germline V gene data show CDR1 as LGHNA and CDR2 as YNFKEQ. The V segment lost 4 bases and the J segment 5 bases; nucleotides outside the gene matches: 7. CDR3 in DNA: TGTGCCAGCAGCCGAGAGCGGGAGGGCCCGGAGACCCAGTACTTC. Its translation: CASSREREGPETQYF.

V gene TRBV6-5 combines with J gene TRBJ2-2; D is perhaps TRBD2 (6 bases). This CDR3 has 14 amino acids. V was shortened by 2 bases and J by 3 bases, with 7 bases between the two germline ends. Germline V gene sequence: CDR1 MNHEY, CDR2 SVGAGI. The CDR3 DNA reads TGTGCCAGCAGTTACCCGGGGGACACCGGGGAGCTGTTTTTT. It encodes CASSYPGDTGELFF.

This chain links TRBV5-1 with TRBJ2-7; 9 nucleotides match TRBD1. CDR1 and CDR2 (germline): SGHRS, YFSETQ. The CDR3 has 14 residues. The V segment lost 0 bases and the J segment 3 bases; nucleotides outside the gene matches: 1. The CDR3 nucleotides read TGCGCCAGCAGCTTGGGGGGACAGGGCTACGAGCAGTACTTC. Amino acids: CASSLGGQGYEQYF.

The chain employs TRBV5-1 and TRBJ1-1, with D possibly matching TRBD1 (6 bases). Trimming shortened V by 0 bases and J by 5 bases, and 14 bases separated the two germline ends. Germline-derived CDR1 and CDR2 are SGHRS and YFSETQ. The CDR3 covers 15 residues. CDR3 region: CASSLAGGAYTEAFF. The CDR3 nucleotides read TGCGCCAGCAGCTTGGCCGGGGGGGCGTATACTGAAGCTTTCTTT.

This chain connects TRBV28 to TRBJ2-1, with D possibly being TRBD1 (5 bases). The CDR3 sequence is 13 residues long. Germline V lookup: CDR1 MDHEN, CDR2 SYDVKM. V was shortened by 5 bases and J by 1 base, with 6 bases between the two germline ends. The CDR3 nucleotides read TGTGCCAGCAGTCGGACATCCTACAATGAGCAGTTCTTC. Its translation is CASSRTSYNEQFF.

This sequence joins TRBV28 and TRBJ2-7; D remains unclear. Germline CDR1 and CDR2: MDHEN and SYDVKM. Trimming cost V 3 bases and J 3 bases, with 6 bases left between them. This CDR3 is 12 amino acids long. The CDR3 DNA follows: TGTGCCAGCAGTTTCCCCCGCTACGAGCAGTACTTC. Translating gives CASSFPRYEQYF.

This clone was recorded a few times. The chain has TRBV5-1 and TRBJ2-7; 9 positions match TRBD2. Germline V gene lookup returns CDR1 SGHRS and CDR2 YFSETQ. CDR3 length: 18 amino acids. J was trimmed by 2 bases and V by 3 bases; bases with no gene match: 15. CDR3 sequence: CASSSPTGDSGSPYEQYF. As DNA, the CDR3 is TGCGCCAGCAGCTCACCCACCGGAGATAGCGGGAGCCCCTACGAGCAGTACTTC.

This clone was detected only a few times. The chain employs TRBV5-1 and TRBJ1-1; the D is unclear. Germline V gene lookup returns CDR1 SGHRS and CDR2 YFSETQ. The CDR3 runs 11 residues. V was cut by 6 bases and J by 5 bases, with 8 bases left in between. DNA of the CDR3: TGCGCCAGCAAGGGAGAAACTGAAGCTTTCTTT. Amino acid sequence: CASKGETEAFF.

The chain carries TRBV23-1 and TRBJ2-5; TRBD1 matches 7 bases. The DNA end is a closer match to TRBJ2-7, so the J assignment may be wrong. TRBV23-1 is an open reading frame, and its role is uncertain. The CDR3 loop spans 13 amino acids. DNA for the CDR3: TGCGCCAGCAGCTGGACAGGATCCTACGAGCAGTACTTC. Translating gives CASSWTGSYEQYF.

The chain couples TRBV2 to TRBJ1-4; a possible D gene is TRBD1 (5 bases). The CDR3 contains 14 residues. V was cut by 4 bases and J by 2 bases, with 8 bases left in between. Germline V gene sequence: CDR1 SNHLY, CDR2 FYNNEI. The CDR3 sequence: CASSGGRTNEKLFF. The DNA of the CDR3 is TGTGCCAGCAGTGGGGGGAGGACTAATGAAAAACTGTTTTTT.

This chain joins TRBV7-3 and TRBJ1-1; 12 bases fit TRBD1. The trim removed 4 bases at V and 7 bases at J, leaving 7 bases unmatched. The CDR3 sequence is 15 residues long. Per the germline V gene, CDR1 is SGHTA and CDR2 is FQGTGA. CDR3 sequence reads: CASSSTGTGGFEAFF. The CDR3 nucleotides are TGTGCCAGCAGCTCAACCGGGACAGGGGGCTTTGAAGCTTTCTTT.

The chain links TRBV6-1 to TRBJ1-6, with TRBD1 identical over 8 bases. CDR3 size: 15 residues. Per germline, CDR1 MNHNS and CDR2 SASEGT. Trimming removed 3 bases from V and 10 bases from J; junction bases left unmatched: 8. The CDR3 coding sequence is TGTGCCAGCAGTGATCTGACAGGGGAAGGGTCACCCCTCCACTTT. Encoded protein: CASSDLTGEGSPLHF.

V and J are TRBV7-2 and TRBJ1-5; tentative D call: TRBD1 (5 bases). Germline V gene data show CDR1 as SGHTA and CDR2 as FQGNSA. The CDR3 is 12 residues long. The V gene lost 8 bases and the J gene lost 1 base, with 6 bases spanning the gap. CDR3 in DNA: TGTGCCAGCGGGGGGAGCAATCAGCCCCAGCATTTT. Residues: CASGGSNQPQHF.

The chain combines TRBV6-6 with TRBJ1-2; D call uncertain. Germline CDR1 and CDR2: MNHNY and SVGAGI (reference sequence). V shed 2 bases and J shed 0 bases, with 13 bases lying between them. The CDR3 is made up of 16 amino acids. CDR3 nucleotide sequence: TGTGCCAGCAGTTACCTCGGAGGGAGTGCTAACTATGGCTACACCTTC. Translated: CASSYLGGSANYGYTF.

V usage is TRBV5-1 and J usage is TRBJ1-5; 7 nucleotides match TRBD1. There are 15 residues in the CDR3. In germline, CDR1 is SGHRS, CDR2 YFSETQ. The trim removed 4 bases at V and 0 bases at J, leaving 4 bases unmatched. CDR3 in DNA: TGCGCCAGCAGCCCAGGGACAGATAGCAATCAGCCCCAGCATTTT. Translating gives CASSPGTDSNQPQHF.

This chain connects TRBV6-5 to TRBJ2-5, with a tentative D call TRBD2 (6 bases). There are 15 residues in the CDR3. The germline V gene encodes CDR1 MNHEY and CDR2 SVGAGI. Deletions cut 6 bases from V and 4 bases from J, with 18 bases between. Here the CDR3 reads CASSRAGGGVETQYF. CDR3 bases: TGTGCCAGCAGCCGGGCTGGGGGAGGCGTAGAGACCCAGTACTTC.

V is TRBV18 and J is TRBJ1-4; 8 bases are a match to TRBD1. Germline trimming cut 4 bases from V and 0 bases from J; bases unmatched to any gene: 4. Germline V lookup: CDR1 KGHSH, CDR2 LQKENI. This CDR3 comprises 16 residues. CDR3 residues: CASSQGQDSTNEKLFF. The CDR3 DNA reads TGTGCCAGCTCACAGGGACAGGATTCAACTAATGAAAAACTGTTTTTT. Filled out from reference TRBV18 and TRBJ1-4, the complete variable domain reads NAGVMQNPRHLVRRRGQEARLRCSPMKGHSHVYWYRQLPEEGLKFMVYLQKENIIDESGMPKERFSAEFPKEGPSILRIQQVVRGDSAAYFCASSQGQDSTNEKLFFGSGTQLSVL.

The V gene is TRBV7-2, the J gene TRBJ2-5; 8 bases map to TRBD1. The CDR3 length is 14 residues. V was clipped by 4 bases and J by 4 bases; unmatched bases: 5. CDR1 and CDR2 from the germline V gene are SGHTA and FQGNSA. As DNA, the CDR3 is TGTGCCAGCAGCTACCGGACAGGGACAGAGACCCAGTACTTC. As protein: CASSYRTGTETQYF.

This clone was counted a single time. The J gene is TRBJ2-7, the V gene TRBV29-1, with TRBD2 identical over 7 bases. The germline gives CDR1 SQVTM, CDR2 ANQGSEA. The CDR3 spans 12 residues. The V segment lost 7 bases and the J segment 6 bases; nucleotides outside the gene matches: 9. CDR3 DNA: TGCAGCGGGGCTAGCGGAGCCTCCGAGCAGTACTTC. Residues: CSGASGASEQYF.

The rearrangement uses TRBV7-9 and TRBJ2-5; D possibly corresponds to TRBD1 (6 bases). The closer fit of TRBJ2-7 to the DNA end suggests the J call may be wrong. Looked up from germline, CDR1 is SEHNR and CDR2 is FQNEAQ (reference sequence). The CDR3 contains 15 residues. The CDR3 DNA reads as TGTGCCAGCAGCTTAACGCCAGGGGTAAGAAACGAGCAGTACTTC. As protein: CASSLTPGVRNEQYF.

This chain links TRBV11-1 with TRBJ2-7; D is perhaps TRBD1 (6 bases). Germline loops: CDR1 SGHAT, CDR2 FQDESV (reference sequence). The CDR3 contains 14 residues. Deletions cut 2 bases from V and 5 bases from J, with 13 bases between. The CDR3 sequence is CASSLFRGSNEQYF. CDR3 nucleotide sequence: TGTGCCAGCAGCTTATTCAGGGGTTCGAACGAGCAGTACTTC.

This clone has only a few counts. The CDR3: CASSAGLQVNTEAFF. CDR3 nucleotide sequence: TGCGCCAGCAGCGCCGGCCTACAGGTGAACACTGAAGCTTTCTTT. The chain has TRBV5-1 and TRBJ1-1, with a possible D match to TRBD1 (5 bases). CDR3 length equals 15 residues. The V gene lost 4 bases and the J gene lost 0 bases, with 13 bases spanning the gap. Germline V gives CDR1 SGHRS, CDR2 YFSETQ.